These 30 T cell receptor beta chains originate from one sample sequenced in a study of cytomegalovirus exposure and HLA in healthy donors. It was with 60 Vbeta and 13 Jbeta primers that the PCR ran. Generated by immunoSEQ multiplex PCR, the TCRdb table keeps only in-frame clones and is missing some. Altogether around 130,000 clones are present, 76% being singletons, with the ten largest covering about 2%. Sequences were obtained from PBMCs. Receptors originate from a man between 40 and 49 years old in good health and CMV-seronegative.

This clone came up a few times. The chain has TRBV5-8 and TRBJ2-7, with 7 positions matching TRBD1. CDR1 is SGHTS and CDR2 is YDEGEE in the germline V gene. Trimming took 4 bases from V and 3 from J; bases not matched to a gene: 7. The CDR3 is 14 residues long. The CDR3 here is CASSPTGKSYEQYF. CDR3 in DNA: TGTGCCAGCAGCCCGACAGGGAAGAGCTACGAGCAGTACTTC.

In its sample, this clone was seen a few times. This rearrangement joins TRBV7-3 to TRBJ2-5; TRBD1 aligns across 7 bases. This CDR3 comprises 14 residues. CDR1 and CDR2 from the germline V gene are SGHTA and FQGTGA. Trimming cost V 6 bases and J 5 bases; bases outside gene matches: 9. CDR3 DNA: TGTGCCAGCAGTTATCCGGGACAGAGGGAGACCCAGTACTTC. It specifies CASSYPGQRETQYF.

The rearrangement uses TRBV7-2 and TRBJ2-3; weak D call: TRBD1 (5 bases). V was shortened by 2 bases and J by 3 bases, with 15 bases between the two germline ends. The CDR3 totals 16 residues. Germline CDR1 SGHTA, CDR2 FQGNSA. CDR3 nucleotides: TGTGCCAGCAGCTTAACAGGACGATACTTTACAGATACGCAGTATTTT. It encodes CASSLTGRYFTDTQYF. The full variable domain, in which reference TRBV7-2 and TRBJ2-3 provide the parts outside the CDR3, is GAGVSQSPSNKVTEKGKDVELRCDPISGHTALYWYRQSLGQGLEFLIYFQGNSAPDKSGLPSDRFSAERTGGSVSTLTIQRTQQEDSAVYLCASSLTGRYFTDTQYFGPGTRLTVL.

J is TRBJ2-7 and V is TRBV4-1; D not resolved. The germline CDR1 and CDR2 sequences are MGHRA and YSYEKL. The CDR3 covers 13 residues. The V gene lost 4 bases and the J gene lost 0 bases, with 7 bases spanning the gap. DNA for the CDR3: TGCGCCAGCAGCCCCGAGCTCTCCTACGAGCAGTACTTC. It codes for CASSPELSYEQYF.

V and J are TRBV2 and TRBJ2-3; 9 bases are shared with TRBD1. CDR1 and CDR2 (germline): SNHLY, FYNNEI. The V and J ends lost 5 bases and 3 bases, in that order; junction bases with no gene match: 6. The CDR3 spans 15 residues. CDR3 in DNA: TGTGCCAGCAGTTTAGACAGGGGGGATACAGATACGCAGTATTTT. As protein: CASSLDRGDTDTQYF.

This clone was seen a handful of times. The chain recombines TRBV30 with TRBJ1-6, with D tentatively TRBD1 (6 bases). Germline CDR1 and CDR2: GTSNPN and SVGIG (reference sequence). The CDR3 has 17 amino acids. V was clipped by 5 bases and J by 0 bases, with 17 bases between them. The CDR3 reads CAWDPGTMSSYNSPLHF. The CDR3 region has the DNA TGTGCCTGGGATCCCGGGACAATGAGCTCCTATAATTCACCCCTCCACTTT.

This clone was recorded only once. The rearrangement joins TRBV19 to TRBJ2-7, with 10 bases matching TRBD1. The CDR3 covers 14 residues. V dropped 6 bases and J dropped 3; count of bases not matched to a gene: 5. CDR1 is LNHDA and CDR2 is SQIVND in the germline V gene (reference sequence). CDR3 sequence: CASRHRDRGYEQYF. The CDR3 coding sequence is TGTGCCAGTAGGCACCGGGACAGGGGCTACGAGCAGTACTTC.

Written as DNA, the CDR3 is TGTGCCAGCTCTGAGACAAGTGGCTACGAGCAGTACTTC. Its protein product is CASSETSGYEQYF. The chain links TRBV18 to TRBJ2-7; D unresolved. Between the trimmed V and J ends, which lost 6 bases and 3 bases, there was a span of 12 bases. Germline-derived CDR1 and CDR2 are KGHSH and LQKENI. This CDR3 is 13 amino acids long.

This chain joins TRBV29-1 and TRBJ1-1, with D perhaps TRBD1 (5 bases). The V end was cut by 4 bases, the J end by 2 bases, with 8 bases between. CDR3 length: 12 amino acids. Germline CDR1 and CDR2: SQVTM and ANQGSEA. The CDR3, as DNA: TGCAGCGTTGGCAGGGCTAACACTGAAGCTTTCTTT. Its protein product is CSVGRANTEAFF.

The rearrangement links TRBV5-1 to TRBJ2-3, with 7 nucleotides matching TRBD2. Per germline, CDR1 SGHRS and CDR2 YFSETQ. Trimming cost V 4 bases and J 2 bases; bases outside gene matches: 1. The CDR3 totals 13 residues. As DNA, the CDR3 is TGCGCCAGCAGCGAGCGGGACACAGATACGCAGTATTTT. Residues: CASSERDTDTQYF.

The genes are TRBV18 and TRBJ2-7, with 9 bases lining up with TRBD2. CDR1 and CDR2 (germline): KGHSH, LQKENI. Losses at the gene ends were 1 base for V and 5 bases for J; bases not matched to a gene: 6. The CDR3 is 15 amino acids. Here the CDR3 reads CASSPRGLALDEQYF. In DNA form, the CDR3 reads TGTGCCAGCTCACCACGGGGACTAGCACTCGACGAGCAGTACTTC.

This clone was detected once. This rearrangement joins TRBV7-3 to TRBJ2-1; TRBD2 matches at 9 bases. The CDR3 totals 15 residues. The germline gives CDR1 SGHTA, CDR2 FQGTGA. J was trimmed by 4 bases and V by 3 bases; bases with no gene match: 4. The CDR3 reads CASSFSGGLYNEQFF. CDR3 bases: TGTGCCAGCAGCTTTAGCGGGGGCCTATACAATGAGCAGTTCTTC.

The chain recombines TRBV5-6 with TRBJ2-1; 9 nucleotides match TRBD2. This CDR3 region has 14 residues. The germline V gene has CDR1 SGHDT and CDR2 YYEEEE. Trimming removed 3 bases from V and 8 bases from J; junction bases left unmatched: 6. CDR3: CASSWGTSPDEQFF. CDR3 nucleotide sequence: TGTGCCAGCAGCTGGGGGACTAGCCCGGATGAGCAGTTCTTC.

This clone was counted between two and nine times. The genes are TRBV5-4 and TRBJ2-5; 10 bases fit TRBD2. Germline-derived CDR1 and CDR2 are SGHNT and YYREEE (reference sequence). With 0 bases clipped from V and 1 base from J, the junction kept 3 bases outside the gene matches. This CDR3 has 16 residues. The CDR3 reads CASSLGLAGAQETQYF. The CDR3 bases are TGTGCCAGCAGCTTGGGGCTAGCGGGGGCCCAAGAGACCCAGTACTTC.

The V gene is TRBV11-1, the J gene TRBJ2-7; TRBD2 might be the D (5 bases). V was clipped by 3 bases and J by 0 bases, with 9 bases between them. Germline CDR1 and CDR2: SGHAT and FQDESV (reference sequence). The CDR3 consists of 14 residues. CDR3 coding DNA: TGTGCCAGCAGCTTTGGCGGGTTCTCCTACGAGCAGTACTTC. It yields the protein CASSFGGFSYEQYF.

The rearrangement links TRBV2 to TRBJ2-1; TRBD2 matches 11 bases. V lost 3 bases and J lost 3; bases outside the gene matches: 4. The V gene's germline CDR1 is SNHLY and CDR2 FYNNEI. This CDR3 is 16 amino acids long. The CDR3 sequence is CASSDRTSGHYNEQFF. CDR3 in DNA: TGTGCCAGCAGTGACCGGACTAGCGGGCACTACAATGAGCAGTTCTTC.

This chain uses TRBV12-5 with TRBJ1-6; 7 bases line up with TRBD1. V dropped 5 bases and J dropped 10; count of bases not matched to a gene: 5. The CDR3 runs 13 residues. Germline V gene data show CDR1 as LGHNT and CDR2 as FRNRAP. The CDR3 DNA sequence: TGTGCTAGTGGTGTCGGGACAGCGTCACCCCTCCACTTT. Translation: CASGVGTASPLHF.

In its sample, this clone was seen once. One end of the junction varies from germline; a read error may be responsible. The chain uses TRBV7-9 and TRBJ1-2; a possible D gene is TRBD1 (6 bases). This CDR3 has 14 amino acids. Germline V CDR1 and CDR2: SEHNR, FQNEAQ (reference sequence). The CDR3 loop is CANSLGQGLGGYTF. In DNA form, the CDR3 reads TGTGCCAACAGCTTAGGGCAGGGGTTAGGTGGCTACACCTTC.

This clone was detected only a few times. The chain combines TRBV14 with TRBJ1-2; 9 bases line up with TRBD1. The germline V gene has CDR1 SGHDN and CDR2 FVKESK. CDR3 length equals 13 residues. After removal of 5 bases from V and 8 bases from J, the junction contained 6 bases not matched to a gene. CDR3 sequence reads: CASSGGQGGGYTF. The CDR3 coding sequence is TGTGCCAGCAGCGGGGGACAGGGCGGCGGCTACACCTTC.

The CDR3 DNA follows: TGTGCTAGTCGGGGGGGCACGAACACCGGGGAGCTGTTTTTT. This translates into CASRGGTNTGELFF. V is TRBV12-5 and J is TRBJ2-2; 8 nucleotides align to TRBD2. V trimming: 8 bases; J trimming: 0 bases; junction bases outside the gene matches: 2. The CDR3 length is 14 residues. Germline V gives CDR1 LGHNT, CDR2 FRNRAP.

The chain joins TRBV15 to TRBJ2-1; D possibly corresponds to TRBD2 (5 bases). V shed 4 bases and J shed 9 bases, with 10 bases lying between them. Germline CDR1 and CDR2: LNHNV and YYDKDF (reference sequence). The CDR3 has 12 residues. Here the CDR3 DNA reads TGTGCCACCAGCACCTGGGAGACTGAGCAGTTCTTC. Encoded protein: CATSTWETEQFF.

V is TRBV27 and J is TRBJ1-1, with D maybe TRBD1 (6 bases). Germline lookup yields CDR1 MNHEY and CDR2 SMNVEV (reference sequence). CDR3 length: 14 amino acids. The V and J ends lost 2 bases and 1 base respectively, with 8 bases between them. The DNA of the CDR3 is TGTGCCAGCAGTTTAATGGGGGCGAACACTGAAGCTTTCTTT. Translated, it gives CASSLMGANTEAFF.

This clone appeared a few times. The chain carries TRBV5-1 and TRBJ2-7; no firm D call. Looked up from germline, CDR1 is SGHRS and CDR2 is YFSETQ. V was pared by 0 bases and J by 0 bases, with 10 bases between. This CDR3 is 15 amino acids long. The DNA for the CDR3 is TGCGCCAGCAGCTTGGAGTCGGTGAGCTCCTACGAGCAGTACTTC. It encodes CASSLESVSSYEQYF. The full variable domain, in which reference TRBV5-1 and TRBJ2-7 provide the parts outside the CDR3, is KAGVTQTPRYLIKTRGQQVTLSCSPISGHRSVSWYQQTPGQGLQFLFEYFSETQRNKGNFPGRFSGRQFSNSRSEMNVSTLELGDSALYLCASSLESVSSYEQYFGPGTRLTVT.

V usage is TRBV6-5 and J usage is TRBJ2-7, with 11 bases lining up with TRBD2. V trimming: 5 bases; J trimming: 3 bases; junction bases outside the gene matches: 3. The CDR3 is made up of 14 amino acids. Germline V gene data show CDR1 as MNHEY and CDR2 as SVGAGI. The DNA for the CDR3 is TGTGCCAGCAGTCAACTAGCGGGGGACTACGAGCAGTACTTC. It specifies CASSQLAGDYEQYF.

This sequence joins TRBV5-6 and TRBJ2-5; 7 bases are shared with TRBD1. The CDR3 is made up of 14 amino acids. Trimming took 0 bases from V and 2 from J; bases not matched to a gene: 1. The V gene's germline CDR1 is SGHDT and CDR2 YYEEEE. CDR3 region: CASSLVTGQETQYF. CDR3 bases: TGTGCCAGCAGCTTGGTGACAGGGCAAGAGACCCAGTACTTC.

The chain combines TRBV5-1 with TRBJ1-3; no reliable D call. Trimming cost V 4 bases and J 1 base, with 9 bases left between them. The germline V gene has CDR1 SGHRS and CDR2 YFSETQ. This CDR3 has 14 amino acids. The CDR3 is CASSITSSGNTIYF. In DNA, the CDR3 is TGCGCCAGCAGCATCACTTCTTCTGGAAACACCATATATTTT.

J is TRBJ2-2 and V is TRBV2; D may be TRBD2 (6 bases). Germline V gene sequence: CDR1 SNHLY, CDR2 FYNNEI. Trimming stripped 3 bases from V and 7 bases from J, with 15 bases between. The CDR3 spans 15 residues. In DNA, the CDR3 is TGTGCCAGCAGTGAGGCAGGAGGAGGGGTCGGGGAGCTGTTTTTT. Encoded protein: CASSEAGGGVGELFF.

The chain is built from TRBV29-1 and TRBJ2-7; 8 nucleotides align to TRBD2. The germline V gene encodes CDR1 SQVTM and CDR2 ANQGSEA. V shed 3 bases and J 0 bases; nucleotides not matched to a gene: 1. This CDR3 has 13 residues. In DNA form, the CDR3 reads TGCAGCGTTGAGACTAGCGACTCCTACGAGCAGTACTTC. Translation gives CSVETSDSYEQYF.

This chain uses TRBV15 with TRBJ1-2; D gene ambiguous. V gave up 4 bases and J gave up 7 bases, with 13 bases separating them. Germline V gives CDR1 LNHNV, CDR2 YYDKDF (reference sequence). The CDR3 extends over 13 amino acids. The DNA of the CDR3 is TGTGCCACCAGCATTACTCCCGAGAGTGGCTACACCTTC. As protein: CATSITPESGYTF.

CDR3 residues: CAILPWASSQETQYF. As DNA, the CDR3 is TGTGCCATTTTACCCTGGGCTAGCTCTCAAGAGACCCAGTACTTC. The rearrangement links TRBV10-3 to TRBJ2-5; D perhaps matches TRBD2 (5 bases). This CDR3 contains 15 residues. The V gene's germline CDR1 is ENHRY and CDR2 SYGVKD. Trimming took 9 bases from V and 2 from J, leaving 19 bases between them.